This T cell receptor beta chain was identified during a study of T-cell reconstitution after alpha-beta-depleted transplantation in children. Trimming shortened V by 8 bases and J by 1 base, and 8 bases separated the two germline ends. The CDR3 extends over 12 amino acids. In germline, CDR1 is MNHEY, CDR2 SVGAGI. Molecular barcoding with unique molecular identifiers was used for the TCRbeta library. From the PCR reads, TCRdb called clonotypes with MiXCR, one entry per CDR3 protein. In the table there are hundreds of thousands of distinct CDR3 sequences, about an eighth of which are singletons. This TCR was recovered from a human donor who donated a stem cell graft to a child with Fanconi anemia. The chain couples TRBV6-5 to TRBJ1-1; no firm D call. Source: PBMCs, taken from the stem cell graft. The CDR3 region has the DNA TGTGCCAGCTGGAGGCCGAACACTGAAGCTTTCTTT. This translates into CASWRPNTEAFF.